These T cell receptor beta chains were read from a single sample in a study of blood T cell repertoires in COVID-19. TCRdb's copy holds only in-frame clones and misses some; the assay was immunoSEQ multiplex PCR. The data hold under 140,000 clones, with around 90% observed a single time. Sequencing input: peripheral blood. Receptor source: a woman aged 50 to 65 with acute or convalescent COVID-19. CDR3s include the opening cysteine and the closing phenylalanine or tryptophan.

v_call,cdr3_aa
TRBV7-9,CASSGGGFSDNEQFF
TRBV7-9,CASSLQGEQYF
TRBV6-1,CASSEWDNGNTIYF
TRBV5-1,CASSLVQINTGELFF
TRBV5-1,CASSPRGGINQPQHF
TRBV5-4,CASSLAGGPRTGELFF
TRBV5-6,CASSLVGAGSYNSPLHF
TRBV12-3/TRBV12-4,CASRGQGNSPLHF
TRBV9,CASSVMAANTGELFF
TRBV6-5,CASSFGLLNEQFF
TRBV4-1,CASSQGGQGSPQETQYF
TRBV3-1/TRBV3-2,CASSQGQGTGELFF
TRBV2,CASSDNYEQYF
TRBV6-5,CASGEVQRRNQPQHF
TRBV5-4,CASSLGGQNNEKLFF
TRBV6-5,CASSSANQPQHF
TRBV19,CASSAGQRSNQPQHF
TRBV28,CATTRGGNTGELFF
TRBV4-2,CASSQESSALPETQYF
TRBV28,CASSLEGPGGDYGYTF
TRBV3-1/TRBV3-2,CASSHDSGNNEQFF
TRBV6-5,CASRWTGKEEQYF
TRBV7-2,CASSSDLEGKLFF
TRBV7-2,CASSDPPGLVEQFF
TRBV10-3,CAISDLAGRGQETQYF
TRBV28,CASSLSPTDNSPLHF
TRBV20-1,CSARVGYGYTF
TRBV18,CASSPSSYEQYF
TRBV28,CASSLSPSGEGSYEQYF
TRBV24-1,CATSDPQGLAHAGELFF
TRBV6-5,CASGREYTDTQYF
TRBV7-9,CASRTGVETQYF
TRBV30,CAWSAGGTEKLFF
TRBV6-2/TRBV6-3,CASSNALAGDFYEQYF
TRBV2,CASRNRGLNTGELFF
TRBV19,CASSIGLGTDTQYF
TRBV9,CASSVGSRELFF